Each of the 5 T cell receptor beta chains below was sequenced from the same sample in a study of T cells in localized non-small cell lung cancer. The repertoire was sequenced with immunoSEQ multiplex PCR; TCRdb's copy has only in-frame clones and lacks some. Altogether about 40,000 clones are present, more than 75% being singletons, with the ten largest covering around 3.7%. Sequenced material: peripheral blood, taken before any cancer treatment. Receptors originate from a man aged 18-55 years with stage I lung adenocarcinoma.

This chain connects TRBV6-4 to TRBJ2-3; D gene uncertain. The CDR3 has 16 residues. Trimming removed 3 bases at V and 1 base at J, with 14 bases between. The germline gives CDR1 MRHNA, CDR2 SNTAGT. The CDR3 DNA is TGTGCCAGCAGTGAGGGTATGCGGATTGGCACAGATACGCAGTATTTT. It is translated as CASSEGMRIGTDTQYF.

The chain links TRBV10-3 to TRBJ1-2; a weak D match, TRBD1 (5 bases). Deletions cut 8 bases from V and 7 bases from J, with 17 bases between. Germline assignment: CDR1 ENHRY and CDR2 SYGVKD. The CDR3 loop spans 13 amino acids. The CDR3 spells CAIFGGLRGGYTF. CDR3 bases: TGTGCCATCTTTGGGGGACTTCGCGGTGGCTACACCTTC.

V gene TRBV5-5 combines with J gene TRBJ1-6; D not resolved. This CDR3 comprises 16 residues. Deletions cut 4 bases from V and 0 bases from J, with 11 bases between. Germline CDR1 is SGHKS and CDR2 is YYEKEE (reference sequence). CDR3 protein: CASSPNKDSYNSPLHF. The CDR3 DNA is TGTGCCAGCAGCCCTAACAAGGACTCCTATAATTCACCCCTCCACTTT.

This chain uses TRBV2 with TRBJ1-3; D may be TRBD1 (6 bases). V lost 5 bases and J lost 1, with 12 bases in between. The CDR3 loop spans 15 amino acids. Germline V gene lookup returns CDR1 SNHLY and CDR2 FYNNEI. As DNA, the CDR3 is TGTGCCAGCAGTCTCGAGGGGGGTTCTGGAAACACCATATATTTT. This encodes CASSLEGGSGNTIYF.

CDR3 DNA sequence: TGCGCCAGCAGCCTACTCGAGGGGAACACTGAAGCTTTCTTT. Residues: CASSLLEGNTEAFF. The chain combines TRBV4-3 with TRBJ1-1; D gene ambiguous. Germline loops: CDR1 LGHNA, CDR2 YSLEER. The CDR3 is 14 residues long. The ends were cut back, 4 bases at V and 1 base at J, with 10 bases in the middle.